The source of this T cell receptor (beta chain) is a study of blood T cell repertoires in COVID-19. Repertoires were generated with immunoSEQ multiplex PCR, while TCRdb's copy carries only in-frame clones and drops some. The sample lists approximately 300,000 clones, approximately 90% seen once, with over 9.5% in the top ten. All enrollees were about 18 to 100 years old and from 24 US areas. CDR3 length equals 22 residues. Germline V gene data show CDR1 as LGHNT and CDR2 as FRNRAP. Losses at the gene ends were 0 bases for V and 0 bases for J; bases not matched to a gene: 14. The sequenced material came from PBMCs or T cells enriched from blood (not recorded which). This chain uses TRBV12-5 with TRBJ2-1; the match to TRBD2 covers 13 bases. This receptor was identified in a woman aged 18 to 35 who had recovered from COVID-19. The CDR3 loop is CASGLVTIPGLAGPSSYNEQFF. CDR3 in DNA: TGTGCTAGTGGTTTGGTCACCATTCCGGGACTAGCGGGACCCAGCTCCTACAATGAGCAGTTCTTC. The variable domain in full, completed from reference TRBV12-5 and TRBJ2-1, reads DARVTQTPRHKVTEMGQEVTMRCQPILGHNTVFWYRQTMMQGLELLAYFRNRAPLDDSGMPKDRFSAEMPDATLATLKIQPSEPRDSAVYFCASGLVTIPGLAGPSSYNEQFFGPGTRLTVL.